One and the same sample provided the 7 T cell receptor beta chains below, sequenced in a study of blood T cells in healthy people across ages (dated by TCRdb to about 2015). Library method: 5' RACE. The sequencing machine was an Illumina HiSeq 2500. A second 7 to 11 cycle PCR used a sample-barcoded 5' primer and a J-beta primer mix. TCRdb itself trimmed the public reads at Q25 with fastp, ran MiXCR and retained productive beta chains. Every CDR3 protein is listed once, alongside the most common genes and DNA of its rows. Here the sample has roughly 500,000 distinct CDR3 sequences; approximately 25% occur a single time. 8.5% to 9.5% of the sample comes from the top ten. These data were also reused for a study on T cells of mothers and their children.

The sequenced material came from blood. Every receptor here comes from a boy aged 5-17 years in good health.

This clonotype appeared a few times. This chain joins TRBV4-2 and TRBJ2-1, with D possibly matching TRBD2 (7 bases). V was shortened by 2 bases and J by 5 bases, with 13 bases between the two germline ends. The CDR3 loop spans 15 amino acids. In germline, CDR1 is LGHNA, CDR2 YNFKEQ. The CDR3 region has the DNA TGTGCCAGCAGCCAAATACAGCGGGACAACAATGAGCAGTTCTTC. Protein sequence: CASSQIQRDNNEQFF.

The J gene is TRBJ1-4, the V gene TRBV7-9; D remains unclear. Germline CDR1 reads SEHNR; CDR2 reads FQNEAQ (reference sequence). Trimming cost V 5 bases and J 0 bases, with 10 bases left between them. This CDR3 is built from 15 residues. The CDR3 loop is CASSPGRATNEKLFF. Written as DNA, the CDR3 is TGTGCCAGCAGCCCCGGACGGGCAACTAATGAAAAACTGTTTTTT.

This clonotype was seen a few times. Likely a read error: the CDR3 ends without its conserved phenylalanine or tryptophan. The V gene is TRBV4-2, the J gene TRBJ1-2; maybe TRBD1 (5 bases). CDR1 LGHNA and CDR2 YNFKEQ come from the germline V gene. Trimming shortened V by 4 bases and J by 3 bases, and 24 bases separated the two germline ends. This CDR3 spans 18 amino acids. CDR3 in DNA: TGTGCCAGCAGCCTTCAGGGAGGGGCTATCGCATGGTACTATGGCTACACCCTC. Its translation: CASSLQGGAIAWYYGYTL.

The V gene is TRBV20-1, the J gene TRBJ2-2, with D possibly matching TRBD1 (5 bases). The V end lost 0 bases, the J end lost 5 bases, and 7 bases lay between the germline ends. CDR3 length: 13 residues. CDR1 and CDR2 (germline): DFQATT, SNEGSKA (reference sequence). This chain's CDR3 is CSARDRATGELFF. In DNA form, the CDR3 reads TGCAGTGCTAGAGACAGGGCTACCGGGGAGCTGTTTTTT.

Written as DNA, the CDR3 is TGTGCCAGCAGTTACCTCGATAACTCCTACAATGAGCAGTTCTTC. Protein product: CASSYLDNSYNEQFF. The chain employs TRBV6-6 and TRBJ2-1; D unclear. This CDR3 spans 15 amino acids. Trimming left V 2 bases short and J 0 bases short, with 8 bases between. The germline gives CDR1 MNHNY, CDR2 SVGAGI (reference sequence).

The sample holds many counts of this clonotype. V is TRBV20-1 and J is TRBJ1-5; 9 bases map to TRBD1. This CDR3 has 16 amino acids. CDR1 and CDR2 (germline): DFQATT, SNEGSKA (reference sequence). J was trimmed by 4 bases and V by 5 bases; bases with no gene match: 12. The CDR3 loop reads CSACRDREDPNQPQHF. The CDR3 DNA is TGCAGTGCTTGCCGGGACAGGGAGGATCCGAATCAGCCCCAGCATTTT.

This clonotype was observed a handful of times. The CDR3 region has the DNA TGTGCCAGCAGCGTCGGTAGAAAGAGACTAGCGGGATCACGGAACATTCAGTACTTC. Translating it yields CASSVGRKRLAGSRNIQYF. The chain employs TRBV9 and TRBJ2-4, with 11 bases that match TRBD2. The CDR3 runs 19 residues. Germline trimming cut 2 bases from V and 7 bases from J; bases unmatched to any gene: 17. Germline V gives CDR1 SGDLS, CDR2 YYNGEE.